This T cell receptor (beta chain) was found in a study of blood T cell repertoires in COVID-19. Overall study: Acute-phase and convalescent COVID-19 samples originated in the United States, Italy and Spain. Sources were T cells, B-cell-depleted T cells, or PBMCs; the material itself was cDNA or gDNA.

This CDR3 spans 14 amino acids. From germline, CDR1 is SGHVS and CDR2 FQNEAQ. The junction had 10 bases not matched to a gene; V was cut back by 5 bases and J by 6 bases. In the source study's methods: Estimated nucleated cell counts came from reference gene primer amplification. Profiled with immunoSEQ multiplex PCR; TCRdb holds only in-frame clones, not every one. V and J calls and clone size are those listed in that table; D and trimming were worked out from the DNA. The sample lists around 25,000 clones, around 90% occurring once. The receptor was derived from a man between 65 and 80 years old in a cohort sampled during active COVID-19. The rearrangement links TRBV7-8 to TRBJ2-7, with 7 bases matching TRBD1. Sequenced input: peripheral blood. CDR3 sequence: CASSTRQGYSEQYF. CDR3 nucleotide sequence: TGTGCCAGCAGCACTCGACAGGGTTATTCCGAGCAGTACTTC.